Listed below are T cell receptor beta chains from one sample, sequenced in a study of CD8+CD57+ T cells in acquired aplastic anemia. TCRdb used MiXCR to reprocess the reads, holding one entry per CDR3 protein. Of 270,000 or so distinct CDR3 sequences listed, roughly 82% are singletons. Material: sorted CD4+, CD8+, or CD8+CD57+ T cells (not recorded which) from PBMCs. These receptors originate from a human donor with aplastic anemia. Both conserved end residues are part of each CDR3. D genes are given only for firm matches. The size of a clone is reported for some rows only, either as once, few or many, or as a class for expanded clones.

v_call	d_call	j_call	clone_size	cdr3_nt	cdr3_aa
TRBV5-4	NA	TRBJ1-5	NA	TGTGCCAGCAGCGAGACGAATGGCAATCAGCCCCAGCATTTT	CASSETNGNQPQHF
TRBV7-9	NA	TRBJ2-1	NA	TGTGCCAGCAGCTTGCAGAGGGACGGGCGGGTATATGGCCAGTTCTTC	CASSLQRDGRVYGQFF
TRBV7-9	NA	TRBJ2-3	NA	TGTGCCTACGGGGTAGCGGCCTCAGAAACGCCCCAGTTC	CAYGVAASETPQF
TRBV7-8	NA	TRBJ2-7	NA	TGTGCCAGCAGTTACGTGCAGGGTAACTACGAGCAGTACTACTTC	CASSYVQGNYEQYYF
TRBV19	NA	TRBJ2-1	NA	TGTGCCAGTAGTTTAGATCTCGGAGCGAACACTGAGCAGTTCTTC	CASSLDLGANTEQFF
TRBV7-8	NA	TRBJ1-1	few	TGTGCCAGCAGTGGGGTGGGGGGTCCCGATACTGAAGCTTTCTTT	CASSGVGGPDTEAFF
TRBV5-1	TRBD1	TRBJ2-3	NA	TGCGCCAGCAGCTTGGCGCAGGGGGAAGGTACGCAGTATTTT	CASSLAQGEGTQYF
TRBV12-3/TRBV12-4	TRBD1	TRBJ2-1	NA	TGTGCCAGCAGGAGGGACAGGGGGCTAAGTGAGCAGTTCTTC	CASRRDRGLSEQFF
TRBV7-3	NA	TRBJ2-3	NA	TGTGCTCGCAGGGACGGGGGTACAGATACGCAGTATTTT	CARRDGGTDTQYF
TRBV5-6	NA	TRBJ2-1	NA	TGTGCCAGCAGCGTGGACAAGGACTCCTACAATGAGCAGTTCTTC	CASSVDKDSYNEQFF
TRBV7-9	NA	TRBJ2-6	NA	TGTGCCAGCAGCCATGCGGACAGCCAGGATGCGCAGTATCTGACTTTC	CASSHADSQDAQYLTF
TRBV4-3	NA	TRBJ1-2	NA	TGCGCCAGCAGTTTAACCCAGGTAGCTACCTATGGCTACACCTTC	CASSLTQVATYGYTF
TRBV20-1	NA	TRBJ1-5	NA	TGCAGTGCTATCCCAGGGTTGGCTCAGCCCCAGCATTTT	CSAIPGLAQPQHF
TRBV9	NA	TRBJ1-6	NA	TGTGCCAGCAGCGTAGGGTCAGGTACGCAGAATTTTGCCCTCCACTTT	CASSVGSGTQNFALHF